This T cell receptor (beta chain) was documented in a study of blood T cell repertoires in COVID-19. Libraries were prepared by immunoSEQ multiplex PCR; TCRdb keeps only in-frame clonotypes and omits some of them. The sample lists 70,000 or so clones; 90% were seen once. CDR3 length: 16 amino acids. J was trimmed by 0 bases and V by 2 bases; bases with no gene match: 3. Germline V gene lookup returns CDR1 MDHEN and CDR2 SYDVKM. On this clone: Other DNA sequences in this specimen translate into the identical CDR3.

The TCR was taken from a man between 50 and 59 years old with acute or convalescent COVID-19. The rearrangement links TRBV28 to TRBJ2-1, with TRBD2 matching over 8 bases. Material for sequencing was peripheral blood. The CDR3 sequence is CASSLRGGSSYNEQFF. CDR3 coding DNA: TGTGCCAGCAGTTTACGGGGGGGGAGCTCCTACAATGAGCAGTTCTTC.